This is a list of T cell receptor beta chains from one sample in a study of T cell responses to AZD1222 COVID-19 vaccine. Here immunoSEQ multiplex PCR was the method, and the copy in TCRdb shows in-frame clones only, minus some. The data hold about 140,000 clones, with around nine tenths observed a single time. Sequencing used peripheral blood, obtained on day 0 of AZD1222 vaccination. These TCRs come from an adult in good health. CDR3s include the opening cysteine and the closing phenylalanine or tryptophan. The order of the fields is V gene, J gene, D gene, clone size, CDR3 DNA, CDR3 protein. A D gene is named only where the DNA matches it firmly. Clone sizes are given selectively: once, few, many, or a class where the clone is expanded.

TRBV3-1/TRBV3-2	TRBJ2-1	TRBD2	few	TGTGCCAGCAGCCAAGATTGGGGACTAGCGGGAGCCTACAATGAGCAGTTCTTC	CASSQDWGLAGAYNEQFF
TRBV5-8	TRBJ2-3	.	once	TGTGCCAGCAGCTTGGGCAGGGTTATTTCAGATACGCAGTATTTT	CASSLGRVISDTQYF
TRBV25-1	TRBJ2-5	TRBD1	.	TGTGCCAGCAGTGAGAGACAGGGTCGAGAGACCCAGTACTTC	CASSERQGRETQYF
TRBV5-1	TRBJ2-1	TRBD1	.	TGCGCCAGCAGCTTAAGGGAAACAGGGGAGAATGAGCAGTTCTTC	CASSLRETGENEQFF
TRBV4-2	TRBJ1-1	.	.	TGTGCCAGCAGCCAAGACCCGGGACAAGTCACTGAAGCTTTCTTT	CASSQDPGQVTEAFF
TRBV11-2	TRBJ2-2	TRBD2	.	TGTGCCAGCAGCTTATCGGGGGGGCTTACCGGGGAGCTGTTTTTT	CASSLSGGLTGELFF
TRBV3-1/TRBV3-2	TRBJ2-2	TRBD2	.	TGTGCCAGCAGCCTACGGACTAGCGGGAGCACCGGGGAGCTGTTTTTT	CASSLRTSGSTGELFF
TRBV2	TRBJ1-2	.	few	TGTGCCAGCAGTGAAGCCGCGGGGAGGGTCTATGGCTACACCTTC	CASSEAAGRVYGYTF
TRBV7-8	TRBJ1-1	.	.	TGTGCCAGCAGCTTACCCCCCAGGAACACTGAAGCTTTCTTT	CASSLPPRNTEAFF
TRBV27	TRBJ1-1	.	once	TGTGCCAGCACCGATCTGAACACTGAAGCTTTCTTT	CASTDLNTEAFF
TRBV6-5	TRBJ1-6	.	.	TGTGCCAGCACCTACAGGGATAATTCACCCCTCCACTTT	CASTYRDNSPLHF
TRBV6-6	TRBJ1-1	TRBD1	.	TGTGCCAGCACCTCAGGGGGCGGGTATGGGACTGAAGCTTTCTTT	CASTSGGGYGTEAFF
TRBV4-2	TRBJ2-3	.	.	TGTGCCAGCAGCCAAGGTAGCGGCCAAGGAGATACGCAGTATTTT	CASSQGSGQGDTQYF
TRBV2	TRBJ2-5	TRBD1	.	TGTGCCAGCAGTTTCCGGACAGGGGAGACCCAGTACTTC	CASSFRTGETQYF
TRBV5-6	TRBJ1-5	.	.	TGTGCCAGCAGCTGGGGCCCCAATCAGCCCCAGCATTTT	CASSWGPNQPQHF
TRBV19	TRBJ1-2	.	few	TGTGCCAGTAGTAGGGACTTCCTTGGCTACACCTTC	CASSRDFLGYTF
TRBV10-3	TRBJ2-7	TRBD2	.	TGTGCCATCAGTGAGTCGAAACTAATCGGCGGGAGGAGCTACGAGCAGTACTTC	CAISESKLIGGRSYEQYF
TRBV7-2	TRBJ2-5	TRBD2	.	TGTGCCAGCAGCTCGGGACTAGCGACGGAGACCCAGTACTTC	CASSSGLATETQYF
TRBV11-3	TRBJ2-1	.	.	TGTGCCAGCAGCTTTACCGGGGTGAGTGAGCAGTTCTTC	CASSFTGVSEQFF
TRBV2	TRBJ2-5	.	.	TGTGCCAGCAGTGAATACGGGAGTACGGGAGAGACCCAGTACTTC	CASSEYGSTGETQYF
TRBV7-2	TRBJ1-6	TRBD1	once	TGTGCCAGCAGTCAACAGGGGGCGAGCTCACCCCTCCACTTT	CASSQQGASSPLHF
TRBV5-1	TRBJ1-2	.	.	TGCGCCAGCAGCCCCAGGGAGGGGAACTATATTAACTATGGCTACACCTTC	CASSPREGNYINYGYTF
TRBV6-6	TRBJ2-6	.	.	TGTGCCAGCAGCAGGGGCAATGGGGCCAACGTCCTGACTTTC	CASSRGNGANVLTF
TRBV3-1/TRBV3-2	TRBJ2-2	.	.	TGTGCCAGCAGCCAAGGTGACAGGGAGCTGTTTTTT	CASSQGDRELFF
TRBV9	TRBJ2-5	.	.	TGTGCCAGCAGCGTAGGGCCCATACAAGAGACCCAGTACTTC	CASSVGPIQETQYF
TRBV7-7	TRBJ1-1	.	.	TGTGCTAGCAGCTTCGTTAGCACTGAAGCTTTCTTT	CASSFVSTEAFF
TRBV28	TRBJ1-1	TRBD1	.	TGTGCCAGCAGACCGGGACAGGGGGCTTCATACACTGAAGCTTTCTTT	CASRPGQGASYTEAFF
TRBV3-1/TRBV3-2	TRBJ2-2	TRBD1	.	TGTGCCAGCAGCCAAGGGAGGACAGGAACCACCGGGGAGCTGTTTTTT	CASSQGRTGTTGELFF
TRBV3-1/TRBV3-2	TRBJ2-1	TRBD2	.	TGTGCCAGCAGCCAAGAGGACGGGACTAGCGGGAGGCTGGATGAGCAGTTCTTC	CASSQEDGTSGRLDEQFF
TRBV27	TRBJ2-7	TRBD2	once	TGTGCCAGCAGTTCCTCGGGACTAGCGGGGTCCGAGCAGTACTTC	CASSSSGLAGSEQYF
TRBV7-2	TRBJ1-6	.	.	TGTGCCAGCAGCCCAGAACGTGGGGGGTATTCACCCCTCCACTTT	CASSPERGGYSPLHF
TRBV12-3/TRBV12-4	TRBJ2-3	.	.	TGTGCCAGCACTTTAGTATCTCCAGATACGCAGTATTTT	CASTLVSPDTQYF
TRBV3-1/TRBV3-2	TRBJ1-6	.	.	TGTGCCAGCAGCCGTGGGCCCGGAGGTAATTCACCCCTCCACTTT	CASSRGPGGNSPLHF
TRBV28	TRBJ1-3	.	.	TGTGCCAGCAGTTTATACAGGATCTCTGGAAACACCATATATTTT	CASSLYRISGNTIYF
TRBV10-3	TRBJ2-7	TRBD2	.	TGTGCCATCAGTGAGCCGACTAGCGGGGGGAGGTACGAGCAGTACTTC	CAISEPTSGGRYEQYF
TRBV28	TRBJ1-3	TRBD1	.	TGTGCCAGCAGTCCGGGACAGGGAAACACCATATATTTT	CASSPGQGNTIYF
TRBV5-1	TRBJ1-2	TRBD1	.	TGCGCCAGCAGCTCCGCCGGGACAGGGAACGGCTACACCTTC	CASSSAGTGNGYTF
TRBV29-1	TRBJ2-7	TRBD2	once	TGCAGCGTTGTCGGGACTAGCGGGAATCTCTACGAGCAGTACTTC	CSVVGTSGNLYEQYF
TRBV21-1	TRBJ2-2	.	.	TGTGCCAGCAGCAAGAGCCTCGGGACAGGGGTCGGTACCGGGGAGCTGTTTTTT	CASSKSLGTGVGTGELFF
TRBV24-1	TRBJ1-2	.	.	TGTGCCACCAGTGATGCCAGGGGTACCTATGGCTACACCTTC	CATSDARGTYGYTF
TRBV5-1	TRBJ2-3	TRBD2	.	TGCGCCAGCAGCGCAACCGGGACTAGCGCCGGGGTTTTAGTTACGCAGTATTTT	CASSATGTSAGVLVTQYF
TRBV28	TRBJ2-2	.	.	TGTGCCAGCAGATTCAGGGGTTCGGGTACCGGGGAGCTGTTTTTT	CASRFRGSGTGELFF
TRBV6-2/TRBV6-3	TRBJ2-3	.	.	TGTGCCAGCAGTTACGTTTCCTTCTCTGATACGCAGTATTTT	CASSYVSFSDTQYF
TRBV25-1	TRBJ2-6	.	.	TGTGCCAGCAGTGAATCCCCGGGGTCTGGGGCCAACGTCCTGACTTTC	CASSESPGSGANVLTF
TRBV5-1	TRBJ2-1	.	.	TGCGCCAGCAGCTCCGGAGTAGGCGGTTCGGGACGGGATGAGCAGTTCTTC	CASSSGVGGSGRDEQFF
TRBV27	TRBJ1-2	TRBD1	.	TGTGCCAGCAGAACTTGGGACAGGAGAAATGGCTACACCTTC	CASRTWDRRNGYTF
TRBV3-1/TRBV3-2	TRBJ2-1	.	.	TGTGCCAGCATGTTAGCAGGGGGGTCCTCCTATGAGCAGTTCTTC	CASMLAGGSSYEQFF
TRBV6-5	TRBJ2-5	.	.	TGTGCCAGCAAAGGTGGGTCTAGACCATTGGAGACCCAGTACTTC	CASKGGSRPLETQYF
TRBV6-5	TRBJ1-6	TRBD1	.	TGTGCCAGCAGTTCACAGGGGGCTAATTCACCCCTCCACTTT	CASSSQGANSPLHF
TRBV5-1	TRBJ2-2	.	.	TGCGCCAGCAGCCGCGAAGGGGGGGCCGGGGAGCTGTTTTTT	CASSREGGAGELFF
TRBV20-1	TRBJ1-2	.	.	TGCAGTGCTATCCTTGGTGGCTACACCTTC	CSAILGGYTF
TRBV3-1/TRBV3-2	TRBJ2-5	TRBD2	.	TGTGCCAGCAGCCAAGATGCCGGACTAGCCGGAGAGACCCAGTACTTC	CASSQDAGLAGETQYF
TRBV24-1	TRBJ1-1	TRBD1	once	TGTGCCACCAGTAGGACAGGGGAAACTGAAGCTTTCTTT	CATSRTGETEAFF
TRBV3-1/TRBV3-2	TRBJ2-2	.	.	TGTGCCAGCAGCCAATTTAACACCGGGGAGCTGTTTTTT	CASSQFNTGELFF